Described below is a single TCR beta chain sequence and its context. The antigen is not known. The second PCR ran roughly 6 to 11 cycles with a sample-barcoded 5' primer and J-beta primers. MiXCR was run by TCRdb on the 5' RACE reads, yielding one entry per CDR3 protein. The data contain over 1,300,000 distinct CDR3 sequences, approximately 59% of them singletons. This sample is part of a study of blood T cells in healthy people across ages. Study-level points and caveats: Samples with more naive T cells showed higher observed beta diversity.

Germline values: CDR1 MDHEN, CDR2 SYDVKM. V lost 5 bases, J lost 5 bases, and 18 bases lay in between. This CDR3 is built from 15 residues. The origin of this receptor is a man younger than 35 in good health. Source material: blood. The gene calls are TRBV28 and TRBJ1-1, with D uncertain. The CDR3 reads CASSPPAGRLTEAFF. The DNA for the CDR3 is TGTGCCAGCAGTCCCCCGGCCGGGCGGCTAACTGAAGCTTTCTTT.